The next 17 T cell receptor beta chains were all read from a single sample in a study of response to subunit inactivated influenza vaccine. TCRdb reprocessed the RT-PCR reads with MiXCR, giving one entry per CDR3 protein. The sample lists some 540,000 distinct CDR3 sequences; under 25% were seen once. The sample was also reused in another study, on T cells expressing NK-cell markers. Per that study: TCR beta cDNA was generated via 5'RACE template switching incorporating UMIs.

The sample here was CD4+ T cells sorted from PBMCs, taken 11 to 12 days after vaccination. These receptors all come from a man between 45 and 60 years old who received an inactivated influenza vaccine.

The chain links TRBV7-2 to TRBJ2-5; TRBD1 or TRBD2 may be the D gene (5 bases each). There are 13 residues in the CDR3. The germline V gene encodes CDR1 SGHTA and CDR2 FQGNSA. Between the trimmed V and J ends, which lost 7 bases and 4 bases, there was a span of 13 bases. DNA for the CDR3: TGTGCCAGCACACTCTCGGGGCCAGAGACCCAGTACTTC. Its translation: CASTLSGPETQYF.

For the CDR3, the DNA is TGTGCCACTATTCAGGGGGCTTACACTGAAGCTTTCTTT. It yields the protein CATIQGAYTEAFF. V usage is TRBV6-2 or TRBV6-3 and J usage is TRBJ1-1, with 8 bases aligning to TRBD1. This CDR3 has 13 amino acids. Per the germline V gene, CDR1 is MNHEY and CDR2 is SVGEGT. The V gene end was trimmed by 10 bases and the J gene end by 3 bases; junction bases not matched to a gene: 7.

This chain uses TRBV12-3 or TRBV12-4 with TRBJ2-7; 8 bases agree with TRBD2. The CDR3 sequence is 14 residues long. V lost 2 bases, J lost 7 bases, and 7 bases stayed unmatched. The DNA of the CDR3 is TGTGCCAGCAGTTTAAATAGCGGGGTGGGTGAGCAGTACTTC. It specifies CASSLNSGVGEQYF.

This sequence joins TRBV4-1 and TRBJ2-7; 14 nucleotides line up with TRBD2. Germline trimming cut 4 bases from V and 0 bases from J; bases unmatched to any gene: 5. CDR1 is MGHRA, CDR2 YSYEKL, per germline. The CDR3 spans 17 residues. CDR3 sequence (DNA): TGCGCCAGCAGCCCTCGACTAGCGGGAGGGTACTCCTACGAGCAGTACTTC. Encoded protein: CASSPRLAGGYSYEQYF.

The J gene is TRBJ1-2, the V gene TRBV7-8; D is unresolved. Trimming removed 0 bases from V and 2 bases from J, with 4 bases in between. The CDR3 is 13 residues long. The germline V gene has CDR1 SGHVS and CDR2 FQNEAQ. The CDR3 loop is CASSLAVNYGYTF. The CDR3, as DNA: TGTGCCAGCAGCTTAGCGGTAAACTATGGCTACACCTTC.

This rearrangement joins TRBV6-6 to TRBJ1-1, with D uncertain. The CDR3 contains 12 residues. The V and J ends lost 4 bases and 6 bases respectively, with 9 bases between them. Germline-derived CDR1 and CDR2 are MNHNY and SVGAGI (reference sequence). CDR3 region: CASSSVLAEAFF. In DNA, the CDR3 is TGTGCCAGCAGTTCGGTCCTGGCTGAAGCTTTCTTT.

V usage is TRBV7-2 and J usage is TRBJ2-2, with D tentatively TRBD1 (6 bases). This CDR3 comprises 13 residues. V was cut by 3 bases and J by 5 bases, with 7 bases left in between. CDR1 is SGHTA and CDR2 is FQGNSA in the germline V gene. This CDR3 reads CASSFTGTGELFF. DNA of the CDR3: TGTGCCAGCAGCTTTACAGGGACCGGGGAGCTGTTTTTT.

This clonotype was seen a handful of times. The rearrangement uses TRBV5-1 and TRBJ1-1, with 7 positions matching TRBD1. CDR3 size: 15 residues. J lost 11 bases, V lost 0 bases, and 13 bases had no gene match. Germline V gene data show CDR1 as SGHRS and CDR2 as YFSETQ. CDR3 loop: CASSLDGQEIRGAFF. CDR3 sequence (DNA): TGCGCCAGCAGCTTGGACGGACAGGAGATCCGTGGGGCTTTCTTT.

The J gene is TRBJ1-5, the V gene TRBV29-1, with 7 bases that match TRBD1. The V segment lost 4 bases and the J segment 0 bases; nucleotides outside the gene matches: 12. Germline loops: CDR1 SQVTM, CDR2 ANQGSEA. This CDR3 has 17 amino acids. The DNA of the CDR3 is TGCAGCGTTGCCATTTCGGGACAGACGAATAGCAATCAGCCCCAGCATTTT. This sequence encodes CSVAISGQTNSNQPQHF.

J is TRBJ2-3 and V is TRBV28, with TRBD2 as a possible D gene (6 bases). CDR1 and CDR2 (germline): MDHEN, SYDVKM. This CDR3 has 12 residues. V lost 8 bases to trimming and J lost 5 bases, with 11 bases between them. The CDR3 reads CASRRGGDTQYF. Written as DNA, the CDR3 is TGTGCCAGCCGACGGGGAGGAGATACGCAGTATTTT.

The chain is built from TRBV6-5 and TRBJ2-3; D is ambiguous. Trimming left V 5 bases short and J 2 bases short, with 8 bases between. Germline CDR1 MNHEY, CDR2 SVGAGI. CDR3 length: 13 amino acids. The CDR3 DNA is TGTGCCAGCAGTCCTCTAGTCACAGATACGCAGTATTTT. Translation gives CASSPLVTDTQYF.

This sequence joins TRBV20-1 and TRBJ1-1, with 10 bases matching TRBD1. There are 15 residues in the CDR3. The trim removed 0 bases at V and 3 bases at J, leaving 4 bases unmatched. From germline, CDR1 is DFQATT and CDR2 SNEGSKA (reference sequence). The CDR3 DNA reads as TGCAGTGCTAGAGACGGGACAGGGGTTTACACTGAAGCTTTCTTT. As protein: CSARDGTGVYTEAFF.

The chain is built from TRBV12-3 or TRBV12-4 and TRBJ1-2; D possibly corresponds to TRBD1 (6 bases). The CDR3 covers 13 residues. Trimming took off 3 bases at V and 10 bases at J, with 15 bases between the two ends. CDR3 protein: CASSFRSRTAYTF. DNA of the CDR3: TGTGCCAGCAGTTTTAGATCCCGGACAGCCTACACCTTC.

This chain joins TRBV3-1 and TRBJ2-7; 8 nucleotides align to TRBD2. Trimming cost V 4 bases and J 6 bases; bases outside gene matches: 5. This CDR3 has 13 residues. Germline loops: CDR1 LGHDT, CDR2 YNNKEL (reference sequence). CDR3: CASSPGLATEQYF. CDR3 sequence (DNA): TGTGCCAGCAGCCCAGGACTAGCTACCGAGCAGTACTTC.

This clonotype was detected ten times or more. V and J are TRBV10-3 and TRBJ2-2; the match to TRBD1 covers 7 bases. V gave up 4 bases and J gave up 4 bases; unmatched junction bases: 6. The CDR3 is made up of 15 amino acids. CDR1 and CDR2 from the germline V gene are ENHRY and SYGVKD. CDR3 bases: TGTGCCATCAGTGTACAGGGGTCGGGCACCGGGGAGCTGTTTTTT. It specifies CAISVQGSGTGELFF.

The CDR3 here is CSVGKGANVLTF. The CDR3 region has the DNA TGCAGCGTCGGGAAGGGGGCCAACGTCCTGACTTTC. The rearrangement joins TRBV29-1 to TRBJ2-6, with D maybe TRBD2 (5 bases). The germline V gene encodes CDR1 SQVTM and CDR2 ANQGSEA. The V gene lost 6 bases and the J gene lost 4 bases, with 7 bases spanning the gap. The CDR3 runs to 12 residues.

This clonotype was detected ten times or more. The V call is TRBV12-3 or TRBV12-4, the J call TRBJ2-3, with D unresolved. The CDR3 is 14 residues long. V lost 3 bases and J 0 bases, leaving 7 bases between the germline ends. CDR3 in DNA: TGTGCCAGCAGTTTCGGGCTGAGCACAGATACGCAGTATTTT. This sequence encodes CASSFGLSTDTQYF.